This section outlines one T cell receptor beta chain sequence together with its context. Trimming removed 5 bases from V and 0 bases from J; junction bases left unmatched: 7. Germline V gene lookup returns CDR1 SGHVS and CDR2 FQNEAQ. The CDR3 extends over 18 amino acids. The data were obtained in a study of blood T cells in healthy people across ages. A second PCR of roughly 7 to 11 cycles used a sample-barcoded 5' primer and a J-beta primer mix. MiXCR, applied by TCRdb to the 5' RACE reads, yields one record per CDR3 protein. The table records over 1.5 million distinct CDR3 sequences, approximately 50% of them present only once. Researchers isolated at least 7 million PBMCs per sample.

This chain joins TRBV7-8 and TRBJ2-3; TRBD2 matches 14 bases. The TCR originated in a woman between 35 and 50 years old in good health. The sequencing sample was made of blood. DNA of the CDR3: TGTGCCAGCAGCCAGCGACTAGCGGGGGGGCTAAGCACAGATACGCAGTATTTT. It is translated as CASSQRLAGGLSTDTQYF. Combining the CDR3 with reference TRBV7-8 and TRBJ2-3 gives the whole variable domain GAGVSQSPRYKVAKRGQDVALRCDPISGHVSLFWYQQALGQGPEFLTYFQNEAQLDKSGLPSDRFFAERPEGSVSTLKIQRTQQEDSAVYLCASSQRLAGGLSTDTQYFGPGTRLTVL.